A selection of T cell receptor beta chains follows, all from one sample in a study of blood T cell repertoires in COVID-19. Profiling relied on immunoSEQ multiplex PCR, and the TCRdb table lists in-frame clones only, not all of them. Of some 77,000 clones in the sample, about 82% were seen once. What was sequenced was peripheral blood. The receptors here all came from a woman aged 55-69 years with acute or convalescent COVID-19. The CDR3 runs from the conserved cysteine through the conserved F or W. D genes are given only for firm matches. Only some rows state a clone size, as once, few, many or a class for expanded clones.

>TRBV6-5|TRBJ1-1|NA|TRBD1|15
CASRATTGGQTEAFF
TGTGCCAGCAGGGCTACGACAGGGGGCCAAACTGAAGCTTTCTTT
>TRBV5-1|TRBJ1-2|NA|TRBD1|16
CASSYGTGVYNYGYTF
TGCGCCAGCAGCTATGGGACAGGGGTCTATAACTATGGCTACACCTTC
>TRBV6-5|TRBJ1-6|NA|TRBD1|16
CASSYSRTGGNSPLHF
TGTGCCAGCAGTTACTCCCGGACAGGGGGTAATTCACCCCTCCACTTT
>TRBV5-1|TRBJ1-2|once|TRBD1|15
CASSLVPDRAEGYTF
TGCGCCAGCAGCTTGGTACCGGACAGGGCAGAGGGCTACACCTTC
>TRBV5-4|TRBJ2-3|NA|TRBD2|17
CASSLGLTSGGADTQYF
TGTGCCAGCAGCTTGGGACTAACTAGCGGGGGGGCAGATACGCAGTATTTT
>TRBV7-8|TRBJ2-1|NA|NA|15
CASSRAGKRNEGRFF
TGTGCCAGCAGCCGAGCTGGGAAGCGGAATGAGGGTCGGTTCTTC
>TRBV30|TRBJ1-5|NA|NA|13
CAWSGHVDQPQHF
TGTGCCTGGAGCGGACATGTAGATCAGCCCCAGCATTTT
>TRBV11-2|TRBJ1-3|NA|NA|15
CASSSAGTTGNTIYF
TGTGCCAGCAGTTCAGCCGGGACAACAGGAAACACCATATATTTT
>TRBV6-6|TRBJ2-1|once|TRBD2|15
CASSRPRGAYNEQFF
TGTGCCAGCAGTCGGCCGCGGGGGGCCTACAATGAGCAGTTCTTC
>TRBV6-5|TRBJ2-2|NA|TRBD2|15
CASRTSGGITGELFF
TGTGCCAGCAGAACTAGCGGGGGGATAACCGGGGAGCTGTTTTTT
>TRBV24-1|TRBJ1-2|NA|NA|13
CATTQGSGYGYTF
TGTGCCACCACCCAGGGCTCTGGCTATGGCTACACCTTC
>TRBV24-1|TRBJ1-2|NA|NA|14
CATSDLGQTYGYTF
TGTGCCACCAGTGACCTTGGACAGACCTATGGCTACACCTTC
>TRBV6-5|TRBJ1-4|NA|NA|15
CASSRRHATNEKLFF
TGTGCCAGCAGTAGACGACACGCAACTAATGAAAAACTGTTTTTT
>TRBV19|TRBJ2-1|NA|TRBD2|16
CASSLEAGGNYNEQFF
TGTGCCAGTAGTTTGGAAGCGGGGGGGAATTACAATGAGCAGTTCTTC
>TRBV5-1|TRBJ2-7|once|TRBD2|17
CASTPSGGFRSSYEQYF
TGCGCCAGCACCCCTAGCGGGGGGTTTCGGAGCTCCTACGAGCAGTACTTC
>TRBV7-9|TRBJ1-1|NA|TRBD1|15
CASSVPGTGNTEAFF
TGTGCCAGCAGCGTACCCGGGACAGGGAACACTGAAGCTTTCTTT
>TRBV12-3/TRBV12-4|TRBJ2-1|few|NA|12
CASSSYYNEQFF
TGTGCCAGCAGTTCCTATTACAATGAGCAGTTCTTC
>TRBV24-1|TRBJ2-3|NA|NA|14
CATSPPKPADTQYF
TGTGCCACCAGCCCCCCCAAGCCGGCAGATACGCAGTATTTT
>TRBV20-1|TRBJ1-2|NA|NA|11
CSAGSGYGYTF
TGCAGTGCTGGATCAGGGTATGGCTACACCTTC
>TRBV7-2|TRBJ1-1|NA|NA|14
CASSLGGFNTEAFF
TGTGCCAGCAGCTTAGGAGGGTTTAACACTGAAGCTTTCTTT
>TRBV11-3|TRBJ2-1|once|NA|12
CASSLAPNEQFF
TGTGCCAGCAGCTTGGCTCCCAATGAGCAGTTCTTC
>TRBV7-6|TRBJ2-1|NA|NA|15
CASRRSGANYGEQFF
TGTGCCAGCAGACGATCAGGGGCAAATTATGGGGAGCAGTTCTTC
>TRBV29-1|TRBJ2-7|once|TRBD1|14
CSVEDRGLAYEQYF
TGCAGCGTTGAGGACAGGGGGCTGGCCTACGAGCAGTACTTC
>TRBV7-6|TRBJ1-2|NA|NA|15
CASSLEVQASSGYTF
TGTGCCAGCAGCTTAGAGGTTCAGGCCAGTTCGGGCTACACCTTC
>TRBV7-6|TRBJ2-5|NA|TRBD1|17
CASSYGSGRGPLETQYF
TGTGCCAGCAGCTACGGTTCGGGCAGGGGGCCTCTGGAGACCCAGTACTTC
>TRBV18|TRBJ2-7|few|NA|13
CASSQGLSYEQYF
TGTGCCAGCTCACAGGGGCTCTCCTACGAGCAGTACTTC
>TRBV3-1/TRBV3-2|TRBJ2-5|NA|TRBD2|17
CASSTRIAGGREETQYF
TGTGCCAGCAGCACACGAATAGCGGGAGGGCGGGAAGAGACCCAGTACTTC
>TRBV3-1/TRBV3-2|TRBJ2-1|NA|TRBD1|14
CASSPRTGEAEQFF
TGTGCCAGCAGCCCGCGGACAGGGGAGGCTGAGCAGTTCTTC
>TRBV7-3|TRBJ2-1|NA|TRBD2|19
CASSLPTGTSGGSYNEQFF
TGTGCCAGCAGCTTACCTACCGGGACTAGCGGGGGCTCCTACAATGAGCAGTTCTTC
>TRBV18|TRBJ2-3|NA|TRBD2|15
CASSQNQAGADTQYF
TGTGCCAGCTCACAGAACCAGGCGGGAGCCGATACGCAGTATTTT
>TRBV19|TRBJ1-5|NA|TRBD1|16
CASRGTGSLSNQPQHF
TGTGCCAGTAGAGGGACAGGAAGCCTCTCCAATCAGCCCCAGCATTTT
>TRBV27|TRBJ2-5|NA|NA|14
CASSFAGGKETQYF
TGTGCCAGCAGTTTCGCAGGGGGGAAAGAGACCCAGTACTTC
>TRBV18|TRBJ2-3|once|TRBD1|17
CASSLSTGGSTGDTQYF
TGTGCCAGCTCACTTTCGACAGGGGGCTCCACAGGGGATACGCAGTATTTT
>TRBV18|TRBJ1-3|NA|NA|14
CASSKTSSGNTIYF
TGTGCCAGCTCAAAGACAAGCTCTGGAAACACCATATATTTT
>TRBV9|TRBJ2-1|NA|NA|15
CASSVAVSGRNEQFF
TGTGCCAGCAGCGTAGCGGTCAGCGGTCGTAATGAGCAGTTCTTC
>TRBV3-1/TRBV3-2|TRBJ2-1|NA|TRBD2|15
CASSQTSGVRSEQFF
TGTGCCAGCAGCCAAACTAGCGGGGTAAGGAGTGAGCAGTTCTTC
>TRBV5-6|TRBJ2-4|NA|NA|16
CASSLAGRGGAGIQYF
TGTGCCAGCAGCCTTGCGGGCCGCGGGGGCGCGGGCATTCAGTACTTC
>TRBV18|TRBJ1-6|NA|NA|16
CASSSMTDSYNSPLHF
TGTGCCAGCTCATCTATGACAGACTCCTATAATTCACCCCTCCACTTT
>TRBV7-3|TRBJ2-1|NA|NA|13
CASSLTLADEQFF
TGTGCCAGCAGCTTAACACTAGCAGATGAGCAGTTCTTC
>TRBV3-1/TRBV3-2|TRBJ1-1|NA|TRBD1|13
CASREQGRPEAFF
TGTGCCAGCAGAGAACAGGGGCGGCCTGAAGCTTTCTTT
>TRBV6-5|TRBJ1-6|NA|TRBD1|15
CASSTEQGWGIPLHF
TGTGCCAGCAGTACTGAACAGGGGTGGGGAATACCCCTCCACTTT
>TRBV10-2|TRBJ1-3|NA|NA|17
CASRRGQGAAAGNTIYF
TGCGCCAGCAGGAGAGGACAAGGGGCCGCAGCTGGAAACACCATATATTTT
>TRBV7-9|TRBJ2-4|NA|NA|15
CASSATFVAKNIQYF
TGTGCCAGCAGCGCGACTTTTGTAGCCAAAAACATTCAGTACTTC
>TRBV9|TRBJ2-2|NA|TRBD2|15
CASSSLAGAVGELFF
TGTGCCAGCAGCTCCCTAGCGGGAGCGGTCGGGGAGCTGTTTTTT
>TRBV9|TRBJ1-4|NA|NA|13
CASSVAPFEKLFF
TGTGCCAGCAGCGTAGCCCCGTTCGAAAAACTGTTTTTT
>TRBV7-9|TRBJ2-7|NA|NA|16
CASSSSDRRRTYEQYF
TGTGCCAGCAGCTCCTCCGACAGGCGACGAACTTACGAGCAGTACTTC
>TRBV11-3|TRBJ2-7|NA|TRBD2|17
CASSSRLTSGISYEQYF
TGTGCCAGCAGCTCCCGTTTAACTAGCGGGATCTCCTACGAGCAGTACTTC
>TRBV9|TRBJ2-7|NA|TRBD2|15
CASSVGEGLLDEQYF
TGTGCCAGCAGCGTAGGGGAGGGCCTACTGGACGAGCAGTACTTC
>TRBV6-5|TRBJ2-1|NA|TRBD1|16
CASSSSGTASYNEQFF
TGTGCCAGCAGTTCCTCCGGGACAGCCTCCTACAATGAGCAGTTCTTC
>TRBV5-1|TRBJ1-1|NA|NA|15
CASSLKGTYLVEAFF
TGCGCCAGCAGCTTGAAGGGGACTTACCTCGTTGAAGCTTTCTTT
>TRBV19|TRBJ1-5|NA|TRBD1|19
CASSFKAGTGTASNQPQHF
TGTGCCAGTAGTTTCAAGGCCGGTACCGGGACAGCTAGCAATCAGCCCCAGCATTTT
>TRBV9|TRBJ1-1|NA|NA|12
CASSPGTTEAFF
TGTGCCAGCAGCCCTGGGACAACTGAAGCTTTCTTT
>TRBV28|TRBJ1-1|NA|TRBD1|12
CASTVGGAEAFF
TGTGCCAGCACGGTAGGGGGCGCCGAAGCTTTCTTT
>TRBV5-8|TRBJ1-4|NA|NA|16
CASSPRLLSVREKLFF
TGTGCCAGCAGCCCCAGACTTTTGAGCGTTCGCGAAAAACTGTTTTTT
>TRBV4-1|TRBJ2-7|NA|TRBD1|14
CASSRTGGGYEQYF
TGCGCCAGCAGCCGGACAGGGGGCGGTTACGAGCAGTACTTC
>TRBV7-4|TRBJ1-2|NA|NA|12
CASSLYNYGYTF
TGTGCCAGCAGCTTATATAACTATGGCTACACCTTC
>TRBV11-2|TRBJ2-3|NA|TRBD2|19
CASSWRPPGGAGGPDTQYF
TGTGCCAGCAGCTGGAGACCCCCGGGGGGAGCGGGAGGGCCAGATACGCAGTATTTT